One T cell receptor (beta chain) is described in this entry. Its antigen is currently unknown. Germline V gene sequence: CDR1 SGHRS, CDR2 YFSETQ. The V end lost 7 bases, the J end lost 2 bases, and 18 bases lay between the germline ends. The CDR3 has 15 residues. The data originate from a study of cytomegalovirus exposure and HLA in healthy donors. Overall study results and limits: Rarity characterized most TCR sequences, yet some public TCRs appeared in many donors.

The PCR contained 60 Vbeta and 13 Jbeta primers. Method: immunoSEQ multiplex PCR; TCRdb's copy keeps in-frame clones and lacks some. The sample includes 190,000 or so clones, less than 90% of them seen just once. Sequencing used PBMCs. The clonotype originates from a man between 50 and 59 years old in good health and CMV-seronegative. This rearrangement joins TRBV5-1 to TRBJ2-5; a weak D match, TRBD2 (6 bases). CDR3 nucleotide sequence: TGCGCCAGCTGTCGACTAGGACAAACACAAGAGACCCAGTACTTC. This translates into CASCRLGQTQETQYF.